A single sample gave rise to the 14 T cell receptor beta chains below, sequenced in a study of OX40 agonist ivuxolimab in advanced cancers. Generated by immunoSEQ multiplex PCR, the TCRdb table keeps only in-frame clones and is missing some. Of about 92,000 clones listed, more than 85% were seen once; the top ten hold around 0.33%. This sample comprised CD4+ or CD8+ T cells sorted from blood, obtained in a trial of the OX40 agonist ivuxolimab. The receptors shown here come from an adult with an advanced solid tumor such as melanoma, head and neck, liver or kidney cancer.

The chain employs TRBV7-9 and TRBJ2-1; 10 bases map to TRBD1. Per the germline V gene, CDR1 is SEHNR and CDR2 is FQNEAQ (reference sequence). The CDR3 is 16 amino acids. V shed 5 bases and J 7 bases; nucleotides not matched to a gene: 11. This CDR3 is CASSPKGQGVGNEQFF. For the CDR3, the DNA is TGTGCCAGCAGCCCAAAAGGACAGGGGGTTGGGAATGAGCAGTTCTTC.

The rearrangement joins TRBV7-9 to TRBJ1-2; TRBD1 agrees at 8 bases. The CDR3 totals 15 residues. CDR1 is SEHNR, CDR2 FQNEAQ, per germline (reference sequence). The V and J ends lost 0 bases and 4 bases, in that order; junction bases with no gene match: 4. This CDR3 reads CASSLAGTGLYGYTF. The CDR3 DNA reads TGTGCCAGCAGCTTAGCGGGGACAGGCCTCTATGGCTACACCTTC.

This rearrangement joins TRBV15 to TRBJ1-2, with D possibly TRBD1 on 5 matching bases. V lost 0 bases to trimming and J lost 2 bases, with 13 bases between them. Germline V gene lookup returns CDR1 LNHNV and CDR2 YYDKDF (reference sequence). This CDR3 is built from 16 residues. The CDR3 spells CATSRDRGSSNYGYTF. For the CDR3, the DNA is TGTGCCACCAGCAGAGATCGGGGGTCCTCCAACTATGGCTACACCTTC.

The count of this clone is one. V and J are TRBV19 and TRBJ1-2; 10 bases agree with TRBD1. In germline, CDR1 is LNHDA, CDR2 SQIVND (reference sequence). The CDR3 has 15 residues. Germline trimming cut 5 bases from V and 8 bases from J; bases unmatched to any gene: 11. CDR3 DNA sequence: TGTGCCAGTAGTTTCACCGGGACAGGGGCTCGCGGCTACACCTTC. Its translation is CASSFTGTGARGYTF.

The V gene is TRBV7-2, the J gene TRBJ1-3, with a weak D call TRBD1 (6 bases). The CDR3 runs 16 residues. Per germline, CDR1 SGHTA and CDR2 FQGNSA. V was trimmed by 1 base and J by 0 bases, leaving 10 bases between them. The CDR3 protein is CASSLGGPSSGNTIYF. CDR3 nucleotides: TGTGCCAGCAGCTTAGGGGGGCCGAGCTCTGGAAACACCATATATTTT.

The J gene is TRBJ2-1, the V gene TRBV7-9, with D possibly being TRBD1 (6 bases). V dropped 5 bases and J dropped 5 bases, with 19 bases sitting between them. Germline CDR1 reads SEHNR; CDR2 reads FQNEAQ (reference sequence). The CDR3 sequence is 16 residues long. The CDR3: CASSRFLDSPNNEQFF. DNA of the CDR3: TGTGCCAGCAGCCGGTTCTTGGACAGTCCAAACAATGAGCAGTTCTTC. Full variable domain (outside the CDR3, taken from reference TRBV7-9 and TRBJ2-1): DTGVSQNPRHKITKRGQNVTFRCDPISEHNRLYWYRQTLGQGPEFLTYFQNEAQLEKSRLLSDRFSAERPKGSFSTLEIQRTEQGDSAMYLCASSRFLDSPNNEQFFGPGTRLTVL.

CDR3 in amino acids: CATKRSGPVSRGYTF. The CDR3 DNA sequence: TGTGCCACCAAAAGATCAGGGCCAGTTTCGCGGGGCTACACCTTC. The rearrangement joins TRBV27 to TRBJ1-2; TRBD1 is a possible D gene (5 bases). Trimming took 10 bases from V and 8 from J, leaving 26 bases between them. Looked up from germline, CDR1 is MNHEY and CDR2 is SMNVEV (reference sequence). This CDR3 comprises 15 residues.

The chain uses TRBV4-3 and TRBJ2-7; tentative D call: TRBD1 (6 bases). CDR1 and CDR2 (germline): LGHNA, YSLEER. This CDR3 spans 16 amino acids. V was shortened by 0 bases and J by 4 bases, with 16 bases between the two germline ends. CDR3 nucleotide sequence: TGCGCCAGCAGCCAAGAGAGGGCAGGGGCAGGGTACGAGCAGTACTTC. Translating it yields CASSQERAGAGYEQYF.

V gene TRBV27 combines with J gene TRBJ2-7; D assignment may be TRBD1 or TRBD2 (5 bases each). CDR1 and CDR2 (germline): MNHEY, SMNVEV (reference sequence). This CDR3 contains 14 residues. Trimming took off 6 bases at V and 0 bases at J, with 12 bases between the two ends. The CDR3 reads CASRRGDSSYEQYF. DNA of the CDR3: TGTGCCAGCAGGAGGGGAGATAGCTCCTACGAGCAGTACTTC.

The count of this clone is one. The CDR3: CATSRDRKGGEQFF. In DNA, the CDR3 is TGTGCCACCAGCAGAGATCGGAAGGGTGGGGAGCAGTTCTTC. The V gene is TRBV15, the J gene TRBJ2-1; D gene uncertain. The ends were cut back, 0 bases at V and 10 bases at J, with 13 bases in the middle. CDR3 length: 14 amino acids. CDR1 is LNHNV and CDR2 is YYDKDF in the germline V gene (reference sequence).

DNA for the CDR3: TGTGCCAGCAGAAACGTGGGGGTCGGTATGGCTGGGGCCAACGTCCTGACTTTC. Protein: CASRNVGVGMAGANVLTF. The V call is TRBV2, the J call TRBJ2-6; D assignment may be TRBD1 or TRBD2 (5 bases each). The CDR3 sequence is 18 residues long. Per the germline V gene, CDR1 is SNHLY and CDR2 is FYNNEI. Trimming removed 6 bases from V and 2 bases from J, with 20 bases in between.

The V call is TRBV4-2, the J call TRBJ2-7; TRBD1 or TRBD2 may be the D gene (7 bases each). This CDR3 contains 16 residues. CDR1 and CDR2 (germline): LGHNA, YNFKEQ. Deletions cut 3 bases from V and 7 bases from J, with 22 bases between. The CDR3 region is CASSHPGGRATGEQYF. As DNA, the CDR3 is TGTGCCAGCAGCCACCCAGGGGGGAGGGCAACGGGAGAGCAGTACTTC.

The genes are TRBV10-3 and TRBJ2-7; no clear D. The ends were cut back, 4 bases at V and 2 bases at J, with 6 bases in the middle. The CDR3 consists of 12 residues. Germline CDR1 ENHRY, CDR2 SYGVKD. Here the CDR3 reads CAISGTTYEQYF. The CDR3 DNA follows: TGTGCCATCAGTGGAACTACCTACGAGCAGTACTTC.

This clone was picked up one time. This chain uses TRBV7-9 with TRBJ2-3, with TRBD1 matching over 9 bases. Germline CDR1 reads SEHNR; CDR2 reads FQNEAQ (reference sequence). The CDR3 length is 15 residues. J was trimmed by 3 bases and V by 6 bases; bases with no gene match: 7. DNA for the CDR3: TGTGCCAGCAGTGAGACAGGGGGTATAACAGATACGCAGTATTTT. This translates into CASSETGGITDTQYF. The complete variable domain, with remaining parts taken from reference TRBV7-9 and TRBJ2-3, reads DTGVSQNPRHKITKRGQNVTFRCDPISEHNRLYWYRQTLGQGPEFLTYFQNEAQLEKSRLLSDRFSAERPKGSFSTLEIQRTEQGDSAMYLCASSETGGITDTQYFGPGTRLTVL.